What follows describes a single T cell receptor beta chain. The same CDR3 is also encoded by other DNA sequences in this sample. Germline V gene data show CDR1 as LGHDT and CDR2 as YNNKEL (reference sequence). This CDR3 comprises 12 residues. Between the trimmed V and J ends, which lost 4 bases and 4 bases, there was a span of 5 bases. The authors' processing: For nucleated cells, counts were estimated from reference gene primer amplification. TCRdb's table, derived via immunoSEQ multiplex PCR, lists solely in-frame clones and lacks some. The V and J calls and the clone size are those of that table, but D and trimming were determined from the DNA. The data contain about 200,000 clones, about 80% of them singletons. This sample is part of a study of blood T cell repertoires in COVID-19. Study-wide context: Sites across the United States, Italy and Spain contributed samples from acute and convalescent COVID-19. Sample material is recorded as cDNA or gDNA derived from T cells, B-cell-depleted T cells, or PBMCs.

This chain connects TRBV3-1 (or the pseudogene TRBV3-2) to TRBJ1-3; no reliable D call. This clonotype originated in a human donor with acute or convalescent COVID-19. The donor label of this sample is uncertain. The specimen was peripheral blood. CDR3 in DNA: TGTGCCAGCAGCCCCCTGGGAAACACCATATATTTT. Its protein product is CASSPLGNTIYF.